A selection of T cell receptor beta chains follows, all from one sample in a study of human T cells and chemical hapten exposure. TCRdb reprocessed the RACE reads via MiXCR and lists one record per CDR3 protein. The top ten hold 0.9% to 1.5% of the sample, which has 250,000 or so distinct CDR3 sequences, approximately 8% seen once. The sample was whole blood, taken in connection with sensitization to the hapten diphenylcyclopropenone (DPC). The source of these receptors is a man between 18 and 29 years old with alopecia areata. Some clones in this sample may be carry-over from other donors' samples. CDR3s include the opening cysteine and the closing phenylalanine or tryptophan. A D gene is named only where the DNA matches it firmly. The size of a clone is reported for some rows only, either as once, few or many, or as a class for expanded clones.

>TRBV12-3/TRBV12-4|TRBJ1-5|.|.
CASSLSNTQPQHF
TGTGCCAGCAGTTTATCTAATACCCAGCCCCAGCATTTT
>TRBV11-2|TRBJ2-7|TRBD1|.
CASSARDRSAYEQYF
TGTGCCAGCAGCGCGCGGGACAGGAGTGCCTACGAGCAGTACTTC
>TRBV4-3|TRBJ1-2|.|.
CASSQDLEAYGYTF
TGCGCCAGCAGCCAAGATCTAGAAGCGTATGGCTACACCTTC
>TRBV9|TRBJ2-5|.|many
CASSVVGSSETQYF
TGTGCCAGCAGCGTAGTCGGGTCCTCCGAGACCCAGTACTTC
>TRBV12-3/TRBV12-4|TRBJ2-1|TRBD2|.
CASSLGGNSYNEQFF
TGTGCCAGCAGTTTGGGGGGGAACTCCTACAATGAGCAGTTCTTC
>TRBV6-2/TRBV6-3|TRBJ2-2|.|many
CASSYPGRGRSGELFF
TGTGCCAGCAGTTACCCCGGGAGGGGGCGGAGCGGGGAGCTGTTTTTT
>TRBV7-2|TRBJ2-5|TRBD2|.
CASSFDPGLAGDRETQYF
TGTGCCAGCAGCTTCGACCCGGGACTAGCGGGGGATAGAGAGACCCAGTACTTC
>TRBV6-6|TRBJ1-6|TRBD1|once
CASSQSDRGFYSPLHF
TGTGCCAGCAGTCAAAGCGACAGGGGCTTTTATTCACCCCTCCACTTT
>TRBV27|TRBJ2-5|.|few
CASSPDSLETQYF
TGTGCCAGCAGCCCTGACAGTTTGGAGACCCAGTACTTC
>TRBV11-2|TRBJ1-6|.|.
CASSFGGYSPLHF
TGTGCCAGCAGCTTCGGGGGTTATTCACCCCTCCACTTT
>TRBV5-5|TRBJ2-3|TRBD1|.
CASSWDSPDTQYF
TGTGCCAGCAGCTGGGACAGTCCGGATACGCAGTATTTT
>TRBV24-1|TRBJ2-3|TRBD1|few
CATSGQGKADTQYF
TGTGCCACCTCAGGACAGGGGAAGGCAGATACGCAGTATTTT
>TRBV6-5|TRBJ2-6|.|many
CASSYFLSGANVLTF
TGTGCCAGCAGTTACTTTCTTTCTGGGGCCAACGTCCTGACTTTC
>TRBV15|TRBJ1-1|.|few
CASGSRQRNTEAFF
TGTGCCTCCGGCTCCCGACAGAGAAACACTGAAGCTTTCTTT
>TRBV19|TRBJ2-3|TRBD2|.
CASSILGGGATDTQYF
TGTGCCAGTAGTATTCTGGGCGGGGGAGCCACAGATACGCAGTATTTT
>TRBV2|TRBJ1-2|.|many
CASSVGYVGTSYGYTF
TGTGCCAGCAGTGTGGGCTATGTGGGTACTTCCTATGGCTACACCTTC
>TRBV10-3|TRBJ1-5|TRBD1|.
CAIKGTGGDQPQHF
TGTGCCATCAAAGGGACAGGGGGGGATCAGCCCCAGCATTTT
>TRBV4-3|TRBJ1-4|.|few
CASSQGAGLNEKLFF
TGCGCCAGCAGCCAAGGCGCAGGCCTGAATGAAAAACTGTTTTTT
>TRBV28|TRBJ1-4|.|.
CASSSTRGYGEKLFF
TGTGCCAGCAGCTCCACCCGGGGATATGGTGAAAAACTGTTTTTT
>TRBV29-1|TRBJ2-3|TRBD2|few
CSVRLAAGTDTQYF
TGCAGCGTGAGACTAGCGGCTGGCACAGATACGCAGTATTTT
>TRBV12-3/TRBV12-4|TRBJ1-4|.|.
CASRLSNRATNEKLFF
TGTGCCAGCAGATTAAGTAATAGGGCAACTAATGAAAAACTGTTTTTT
>TRBV20-1|TRBJ2-3|.|.
CSARDPGGNTDTQYF
TGCAGTGCTAGAGATCCTGGTGGAAACACAGATACGCAGTATTTT
>TRBV14|TRBJ2-5|.|few
CASSQDPLGLSETQYF
TGTGCCAGCAGCCAAGATCCCCTGGGGTTGTCAGAGACCCAGTACTTC
>TRBV7-2|TRBJ1-4|TRBD1|few
CASSLNGDSATNEKLFF
TGTGCCAGCAGCTTGAACGGGGACAGTGCAACTAATGAAAAACTGTTTTTT
>TRBV12-3/TRBV12-4|TRBJ2-1|TRBD1|few
CASSLGTGARDNEQFF
TGTGCCAGCAGTTTGGGGACAGGGGCAAGAGACAATGAGCAGTTCTTC
>TRBV15|TRBJ1-2|.|many
CATSRDILPNYGYTF
TGTGCCACCAGCAGGGACATCCTCCCGAACTATGGCTACACCTTC
>TRBV5-1|TRBJ2-6|.|few
CASSMDAGANVLTF
TGCGCCAGCAGCATGGACGCTGGGGCCAACGTCCTGACTTTC
>TRBV20-1|TRBJ1-5|TRBD1|few
CSTRQGLGRPQHF
TGCAGTACCCGACAGGGCCTAGGTAGGCCCCAGCATTTT
>TRBV6-1|TRBJ2-1|TRBD2|few
CASSERASGGGEQFF
TGTGCCAGCAGTGAACGGGCTAGCGGGGGAGGTGAGCAGTTCTTC
>TRBV12-3/TRBV12-4|TRBJ1-5|.|few
CASSPSGRVDQPQHF
TGTGCCAGCAGCCCTTCAGGTAGGGTGGATCAGCCCCAGCATTTT
>TRBV7-9|TRBJ1-1|.|many
CASSLDRAAEAFF
TGTGCCAGCAGCTTAGACAGGGCCGCTGAAGCTTTCTTT
>TRBV6-2/TRBV6-3|TRBJ1-1|.|.
CASSKLQSLNTEAFF
TGTGCCAGCAGTAAACTACAGTCTTTGAACACTGAAGCTTTCTTT
>TRBV6-1|TRBJ1-1|.|many
CASRHLRNTEAFF
TGTGCCAGCAGACACTTAAGGAACACTGAAGCTTTCTTT
>TRBV4-1|TRBJ1-3|.|.
CASSLLPGRGSGNTIYF
TGCGCCAGCAGCCTACTCCCGGGCCGAGGCTCTGGAAACACCATATATTTT
>TRBV5-4|TRBJ1-6|TRBD1|.
CASSLDRADIGPF
TGTGCCAGCAGCCTGGACAGGGCCGATATCGGACCCTTT
>TRBV4-3|TRBJ2-6|.|few
CASSQDPTGANVLTF
TGCGCCAGCAGCCAAGATCCCACGGGGGCCAACGTCCTGACTTTC
>TRBV7-6|TRBJ1-4|.|.
CASSLDGAWMAEKLFF
TGTGCCAGCAGCTTAGATGGCGCATGGATGGCTGAAAAACTGTTTTTT
>TRBV24-1|TRBJ2-7|.|few
CATSDVYEQYF
TGTGCCACCAGTGATGTCTACGAGCAGTACTTC
>TRBV7-9|TRBJ1-4|.|few
CASSLEGGLNEKLFF
TGTGCCAGCAGCTTAGAAGGGGGGCTGAATGAAAAACTGTTTTTT
>TRBV27|TRBJ1-6|.|.
CASSLGGVGGSPLHF
TGTGCCAGCAGTTTGGGTGGGGTGGGCGGTTCACCCCTCCACTTT
>TRBV4-1|TRBJ2-7|.|many
CASSGQFLPDTYEQYF
TGCGCCAGCAGCGGACAGTTCCTACCCGATACCTACGAGCAGTACTTC
>TRBV14|TRBJ1-6|.|.
CASSQAREGDSPLHF
TGTGCCAGCAGCCAAGCCAGGGAGGGTGATTCACCCCTCCACTTT
>TRBV5-1|TRBJ1-2|.|.
CASTIQTGNYGYTF
TGCGCCAGCACGATTCAAACAGGGAACTATGGCTACACCTTC
>TRBV6-2/TRBV6-3|TRBJ1-1|TRBD1|many
CASSPNRGPEAFF
TGTGCCAGCAGTCCAAACAGGGGACCTGAAGCTTTCTTT
>TRBV20-1|TRBJ2-1|.|.
CSARSAGHSYYNEQFF
TGCAGTGCTCGCTCGGCGGGACACTCTTACTACAATGAGCAGTTCTTC
>TRBV20-1|TRBJ1-2|.|few
CSASGGRIIYTF
TGCAGTGCTAGTGGGGGCCGCATCATCTACACCTTC
>TRBV3-1|TRBJ2-7|.|many
CASSLGTSYEQYF
TGTGCCAGCAGCCTCGGGACTTCCTACGAGCAGTACTTC
>TRBV20-1|TRBJ1-1|.|.
CSALLWNTEAFF
TGCAGTGCCCTTCTTTGGAACACTGAAGCTTTCTTT
>TRBV3-1|TRBJ2-1|.|.
CASSRRDGGYNEQFF
TGTGCCAGCAGCCGACGGGACGGAGGATACAATGAGCAGTTCTTC
>TRBV12-3/TRBV12-4|TRBJ2-3|.|.
CASSFEATVITDTQYF
TGTGCCAGCAGTTTTGAGGCGACGGTAATCACAGATACGCAGTATTTT
>TRBV7-9|TRBJ2-7|TRBD1|few
CASSLKSPTGASYEQYF
TGTGCCAGCAGCTTAAAAAGTCCGACAGGGGCCTCCTACGAGCAGTACTTC
>TRBV12-3/TRBV12-4|TRBJ1-3|TRBD1|.
CASSLGTGGSGNTIYF
TGTGCCAGCAGTTTGGGCACAGGGGGCTCTGGAAACACCATATATTTT
>TRBV3-1|TRBJ1-1|.|many
CASSPLTRNEAFF
TGTGCCAGCAGCCCCCTGACACGTAATGAAGCTTTCTTT